This T cell receptor (beta chain) was sequenced for a study of spatial heterogeneity in lung cancer. A distinct unique molecular identifier was carried by each TCR cDNA molecule. TCRdb re-analysed the 5' RACE reads in MiXCR, keeping a single row per CDR3 protein. There are roughly 9,900 distinct CDR3 sequences in the sample; roughly 23% occur only once, and less than 5% lies in the top ten. Indicated time point: blood at routine non-recurrence follow-up after resection. Sequencing was performed on whole RNA extracted from tumor and nontumor lung tissue, or from frozen PBMC, and the material was left unsorted. This CDR3 has 12 residues. Trimming took off 7 bases at V and 5 bases at J, with 11 bases between the two ends. The V gene's germline CDR1 is SNHLY and CDR2 FYNNEI.

This receptor was obtained from a female donor with early-stage non-small cell lung cancer. V is TRBV2 and J is TRBJ2-5; D not resolved. The material sequenced was PBMCs, taken at follow-up. The CDR3 sequence is CASKSLDETQYF. CDR3 nucleotides: TGTGCCAGCAAGAGTTTGGACGAGACCCAGTACTTC.